This TCR beta chain was captured by sequencing in a study of blood T cell repertoires in COVID-19. About the study: Samples representing acute and convalescent COVID-19 were sourced from the United States, Italy and Spain. PBMCs, B-cell-depleted T cells, or T cells provided the cDNA or gDNA that made up the material.

Data came from immunoSEQ multiplex PCR; TCRdb stores just in-frame clones and leaves some out. The data show tens of thousands of clones, about 92% seen once. The CDR3 has 16 amino acids. After removal of 6 bases from V and 4 bases from J, the junction contained 8 bases not matched to a gene. Germline values: CDR1 ENHRY, CDR2 SYGVKD. This TCR was recovered from a woman of 80 years or more with acute or convalescent COVID-19. The chain has TRBV10-3 and TRBJ2-5; 13 bases are a match to TRBD2. Sequencing input: peripheral blood. The CDR3 nucleotides read TGTGCCATCAGCGTTGGACTAGCGGGGGTGGGAGAGACCCAGTACTTC. Translation gives CAISVGLAGVGETQYF.